Reported below is one T cell receptor (beta chain). The sample originates from a study of T cell changes during pregnancy in multiple sclerosis. Measured with immunoSEQ multiplex PCR; TCRdb has only the in-frame clones, and not every one. The sample holds around 68,000 clones, around 92% seen once. The receptor was isolated from a female donor in good health, enrolled as a control in a pregnancy study. This specimen was peripheral blood, taken after pregnancy.

For the CDR3, the DNA is TGTGCCAGCAGCTTAGAATCAGGGCCCCCAGATACGCAGTATTTT. It yields the protein CASSLESGPPDTQYF. The gene calls are TRBV7-2 and TRBJ2-3, with a weak D call TRBD1 (5 bases). The V gene lost 1 base and the J gene lost 4 bases, with 12 bases spanning the gap. The CDR3 is 15 amino acids. CDR1 is SGHTA and CDR2 is FQGNSA in the germline V gene.